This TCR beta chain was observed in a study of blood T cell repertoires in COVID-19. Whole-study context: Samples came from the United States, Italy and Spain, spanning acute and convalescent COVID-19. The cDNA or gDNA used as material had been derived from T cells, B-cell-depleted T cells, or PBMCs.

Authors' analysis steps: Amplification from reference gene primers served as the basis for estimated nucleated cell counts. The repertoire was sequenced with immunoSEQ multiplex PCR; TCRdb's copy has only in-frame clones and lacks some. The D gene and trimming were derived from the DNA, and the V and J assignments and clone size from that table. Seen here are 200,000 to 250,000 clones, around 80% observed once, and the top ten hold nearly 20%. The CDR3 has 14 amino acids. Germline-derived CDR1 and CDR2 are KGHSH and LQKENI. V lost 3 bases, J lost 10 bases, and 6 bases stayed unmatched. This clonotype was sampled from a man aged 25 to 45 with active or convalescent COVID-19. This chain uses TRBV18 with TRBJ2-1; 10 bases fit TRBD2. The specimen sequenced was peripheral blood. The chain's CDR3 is CASSPGLAGVEQFF. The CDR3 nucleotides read TGTGCCAGCTCACCGGGGCTAGCGGGGGTCGAGCAGTTCTTC.